A selection of T cell receptor beta chains follows, all from one sample in a study of shared clonotypes between healthy human individuals. The method was immunoSEQ multiplex PCR; TCRdb's version includes in-frame clones alone and lacks a portion of them. The sample has approximately 1,500,000 clones, roughly 96% seen once. Sequencing was carried out using naive CD4+ T cells sorted from blood. The receptor set was obtained from a man in his thirties or forties in good health. The CDR3 runs from the conserved cysteine through the conserved F or W.

15,TRBV5-1,CASSLVGLRTDTQYF
13,TRBV6-5,CASSIRGAHEQYF
15,TRBV7-3,CASSSRRGSQETQYF
15,TRBV13,CASSITGDGANVLTF
15,TRBV18,CASSPRRGQQETQYF
14,TRBV19,CASSIPGLEETQYF
15,TRBV5-1,CASSLKAGVDYEQYF
15,TRBV6-6,CASRADRSGNQPQHF
16,TRBV6-1,CASSDTGRTTNTEAFF
11,TRBV29-1,CSVGMLETQYF
16,TRBV19,CASSTTASSGANVLTF
10,TRBV10-3,CAMGEGEQFF
17,TRBV28,CASSFRVWRSSYNEQFF
15,TRBV28,CASSRMPLSGNTIYF
13,TRBV5-4,CASSLADHYEQYF
18,TRBV11-2,CASSLVGIFTGVSEKLFF
13,TRBV27,CASRHTGGHGYTF